The 26 T cell receptor beta chains in this list originate from one sample, sequenced in a study of shared clonotypes between healthy human individuals. Clones were read by immunoSEQ multiplex PCR, and TCRdb kept only the in-frame ones, dropping some. The table shows around 450,000 clones, with about 76% occurring only once. The source material was PBMCs. These receptors originate from a woman in her thirties or forties in good health. Some clones in this sample may be carry-over from other donors' samples.

This clone has only a few counts. The rearrangement links TRBV10-2 to TRBJ2-1, with D unclear. V gave up 6 bases and J gave up 0 bases, with 6 bases separating them. Germline CDR1 reads WSHSY; CDR2 reads SAAADI. The CDR3 length is 13 residues. CDR3 in amino acids: CASRLSSYNEQFF. The CDR3 nucleotides read TGCGCCAGCAGATTGAGCTCCTACAATGAGCAGTTCTTC.

The chain couples TRBV11-2 to TRBJ2-2; D assignment may be TRBD1 or TRBD2 (5 bases each). In germline, CDR1 is SGHAT, CDR2 FQNNGV. V was pared by 5 bases and J by 7 bases, with 14 bases between. The CDR3 length is 14 residues. The CDR3 sequence: CASSARSGLGELFF. For the CDR3, the DNA is TGTGCCAGCAGCGCGCGCTCGGGGCTCGGGGAGCTGTTTTTT.

The genes are TRBV19 and TRBJ2-5; weak D call: TRBD2 (5 bases). This CDR3 spans 15 amino acids. V dropped 2 bases and J dropped 5 bases, with 15 bases sitting between them. Germline V gives CDR1 LNHDA, CDR2 SQIVND (reference sequence). CDR3 DNA: TGTGCCAGTAGTATACATCCCAAAGGCGGGGAGACCCAGTACTTC. It encodes CASSIHPKGGETQYF.

V is TRBV7-3 and J is TRBJ2-5; 9 bases map to TRBD2. V shed 5 bases and J 1 base; nucleotides not matched to a gene: 5. Germline-derived CDR1 and CDR2 are SGHTA and FQGTGA. The CDR3 runs to 15 residues. The CDR3 nucleotides read TGTGCCAGCAGCCTTAGCGGGGGCTCCCAAGAGACCCAGTACTTC. It yields the protein CASSLSGGSQETQYF. Combining the CDR3 with reference TRBV7-3 and TRBJ2-5 gives the whole variable domain GAGVSQTPSNKVTEKGKYVELRCDPISGHTALYWYRQSLGQGPEFLIYFQGTGAADDSGLPNDRFFAVRPEGSVSTLKIQRTERGDSAVYLCASSLSGGSQETQYFGPGTRLLVL.

The sample holds many counts of this clone. This chain links TRBV19 with TRBJ1-1; D is undetermined. In germline, CDR1 is LNHDA, CDR2 SQIVND (reference sequence). The V gene lost 9 bases and the J gene lost 7 bases, with 18 bases spanning the gap. The CDR3 spans 13 residues. The CDR3 reads CASRATVFNEAFF. In DNA, the CDR3 is TGTGCCAGCCGGGCGACGGTGTTTAATGAAGCTTTCTTT. Together with reference TRBV19 and TRBJ1-1, the CDR3 gives the full variable domain: DGGITQSPKYLFRKEGQNVTLSCEQNLNHDAMYWYRQDPGQGLRLIYYSQIVNDFQKGDIAEGYSVSREKKESFPLTVTSAQKNPTAFYLCASRATVFNEAFFGQGTRLTVV.

Concerning this clone itself: Possible read error: a much larger clone is one base away. The chain recombines TRBV30 with TRBJ2-5; the D gene is possibly TRBD1 (6 bases). Deletions cut 5 bases from V and 5 bases from J, with 21 bases between. CDR1 and CDR2 (germline): GTSNPN, SVGIG (reference sequence). This CDR3 contains 15 residues. The DNA for the CDR3 is TGTGCCTGGGGAAGAAATGGGACACCGAGGGAGACCCAGTACTTC. It encodes CAWGRNGTPRETQYF. Using reference TRBV30 and TRBJ2-5 for the parts outside the CDR3, the full variable domain is SQTIHQWPATLVQPVGSPLSLECTVEGTSNPNLYWYRQAAGRGLQLLFYSVGIGQISSEVPQNLSASRPQDRQFILSSKKLLLSDSGFYLCAWGRNGTPRETQYFGPGTRLLVL.

J is TRBJ2-5 and V is TRBV6-5; 9 positions agree with TRBD2. This CDR3 comprises 14 residues. V lost 5 bases, J lost 7 bases, and 8 bases stayed unmatched. The germline gives CDR1 MNHEY, CDR2 SVGAGI. CDR3 nucleotides: TGTGCCAGCAGTCGGACTAGCGAGGTTGGGACCCAGTACTTC. Its protein product is CASSRTSEVGTQYF.

In nucleotides, the CDR3 is TGCGCCAGCAGCCCCCGGGACCTCAAAACGGGGGAGCTGTTTTTT. As protein: CASSPRDLKTGELFF. The gene calls are TRBV5-1 and TRBJ2-2; possibly TRBD1 or TRBD2 for D (5 bases each). There are 15 residues in the CDR3. V was shortened by 4 bases and J by 8 bases, with 18 bases between the two germline ends. Germline CDR1 reads SGHRS; CDR2 reads YFSETQ.

The chain joins TRBV6-1 to TRBJ1-1; tentatively, D is TRBD1 (5 bases). Trimming took 6 bases from V and 2 from J, leaving 16 bases between them. Germline CDR1 and CDR2: MNHNS and SASEGT. This CDR3 is 15 amino acids long. The DNA for the CDR3 is TGTGCCAGCAGGGAACAGGTGACCCTTAACACTGAAGCTTTCTTT. Protein sequence: CASREQVTLNTEAFF.

The chain recombines TRBV2 with TRBJ2-6; D gene ambiguous. Deletions cut 3 bases from V and 0 bases from J, with 6 bases between. The CDR3 consists of 15 residues. CDR1 SNHLY and CDR2 FYNNEI come from the germline V gene. The CDR3 spells CASSEEFSGANVLTF. In DNA, the CDR3 is TGTGCCAGCAGTGAGGAATTCTCTGGGGCCAACGTCCTGACTTTC.

This clone came up a few times. CDR3 amino acids: CASSPQRGNYGYTF. The CDR3 nucleotides read TGTGCCAGTAGTCCCCAACGGGGTAACTATGGCTACACCTTC. The genes are TRBV19 and TRBJ1-2; D ambiguous. V was cut by 5 bases and J by 1 base, with 11 bases left in between. The CDR3 covers 14 residues. From germline, CDR1 is LNHDA and CDR2 SQIVND (reference sequence).

This rearrangement joins TRBV19 to TRBJ2-2; 8 bases are a match to TRBD1. This CDR3 spans 17 amino acids. With V trimmed by 2 bases and J by 3 bases, 8 bases remained unmatched. Per the germline V gene, CDR1 is LNHDA and CDR2 is SQIVND (reference sequence). CDR3 bases: TGTGCCAGTAGTATAATCGAGACAGGGGAGCACACCGGGGAGCTGTTTTTT. It codes for CASSIIETGEHTGELFF.

Points on this clone: Compared with germline, one end of the junction differs, possibly owing to a read error. Other DNA sequences from this sample encode an identical CDR3 as well. This chain links TRBV30 with TRBJ1-2, with D uncertain. CDR3 length: 11 amino acids. CDR1 and CDR2 from the germline V gene are GTSNPN and SVGIG (reference sequence). Here the CDR3 reads CAWSWLHGYTF. In DNA, the CDR3 is TGCGCCTGGAGTTGGCTCCATGGCTACACCTTC. The entire variable domain, with the rest obtained from reference TRBV30 and TRBJ1-2, is as follows: SQTIHQWPATLVQPVGSPLSLECTVEGTSNPNLYWYRQAAGRGLQLLFYSVGIGQISSEVPQNLSASRPQDRQFILSSKKLLLSDSGFYLCAWSWLHGYTFGSGTRLTVV.

The gene calls are TRBV29-1 and TRBJ1-1; D not resolved. The CDR3 length is 13 residues. CDR1 and CDR2 from the germline V gene are SQVTM and ANQGSEA. Trimming took off 2 bases at V and 1 base at J, with 8 bases between the two ends. The CDR3 DNA reads TGCAGCGTTGAAAAAGAGCCGAACACTGAAGCTTTCTTT. Protein sequence: CSVEKEPNTEAFF.

This clone has a count of ten or more. The genes are TRBV19 and TRBJ1-5; the D gene is possibly TRBD1 (6 bases). Trimming took off 6 bases at V and 4 bases at J, with 13 bases between the two ends. From germline, CDR1 is LNHDA and CDR2 SQIVND (reference sequence). This CDR3 contains 14 residues. Written as DNA, the CDR3 is TGTGCCAGTAGGGGGCCAGGGACAAATCAGCCCCAGCATTTT. This translates into CASRGPGTNQPQHF.

The V gene is TRBV30, the J gene TRBJ1-3; unclear D gene. Trimming removed 3 bases from V and 0 bases from J, with 12 bases in between. The length of the CDR3 is 15 residues. Germline CDR1 is GTSNPN and CDR2 is SVGIG (reference sequence). CDR3 protein: CAWRYRGSSGNTIYF. The DNA of the CDR3 is TGTGCCTGGAGGTATCGGGGTAGCTCTGGAAACACCATATATTTT.

The chain is built from TRBV28 and TRBJ2-1; 9 positions agree with TRBD1. CDR1 and CDR2 (germline): MDHEN, SYDVKM. This CDR3 spans 16 amino acids. Unmatched junction bases numbered 10, after V lost 2 bases and J lost 8 bases. CDR3 protein: CASSLAPGQGFDEQFF. As DNA, the CDR3 is TGTGCCAGCAGTTTAGCCCCGGGACAGGGATTTGATGAGCAGTTCTTC.

The V gene is TRBV21-1, the J gene TRBJ2-5; TRBD2 is the table's D call and was not checked against the DNA. TRBV21-1 is flagged as a pseudogene. CDR3 length: 15 residues. CDR3 nucleotide sequence: TGTGCCAGCAGGGTTAGCGGGAAGGGACGAAAGACCCAGTACTTC. It yields the protein CASRVSGKGRKTQYF.

The V and J genes are TRBV28 and TRBJ1-1, with D possibly TRBD1 on 5 matching bases. This CDR3 is built from 12 residues. Between the trimmed V and J ends, which lost 10 bases and 4 bases, there was a span of 13 bases. Germline V gives CDR1 MDHEN, CDR2 SYDVKM. The CDR3 bases are TGTGCCACCTGGGAGAGGGGCACTGAAGCTTTCTTT. Translating gives CATWERGTEAFF.

The sample holds many counts of this clone. The CDR3 loop is CASTRTGTHYEQYF. CDR3 coding DNA: TGTGCCAGCACCCGAACCGGGACTCACTACGAGCAGTACTTC. The V gene is TRBV6-1, the J gene TRBJ2-7, with D tentatively TRBD2 (6 bases). The V gene lost 7 bases and the J gene lost 3 bases, with 16 bases spanning the gap. CDR1 and CDR2 (germline): MNHNS, SASEGT. There are 14 residues in the CDR3.

The chain links TRBV2 to TRBJ2-7; maybe TRBD1 (5 bases). This CDR3 is 14 amino acids long. Germline CDR1 reads SNHLY; CDR2 reads FYNNEI. The V end was cut by 8 bases, the J end by 0 bases, with 14 bases between. The CDR3 loop is CASVQGEDSYEQYF. In DNA, the CDR3 is TGTGCCAGCGTCCAGGGTGAGGACTCCTACGAGCAGTACTTC.

The CDR3 DNA is TGTGCCAGCAGTGGGACTAGCGGGACCGAGCAGTACTTC. Translating it yields CASSGTSGTEQYF. The genes are TRBV6-5 and TRBJ2-7, with 13 nucleotides matching TRBD2. V gave up 5 bases and J gave up 6 bases; unmatched junction bases: 1. CDR1 is MNHEY, CDR2 SVGAGI, per germline. The CDR3 contains 13 residues.

DNA of the CDR3: TGCGCCAGCAGCCCCAGGAATACGGGATGGGAGGTCGAGCAGTACTTC. Translating gives CASSPRNTGWEVEQYF. This chain links TRBV5-1 with TRBJ2-7; tentative D call: TRBD2 (6 bases). V gave up 4 bases and J gave up 6 bases, with 23 bases separating them. This CDR3 is 16 amino acids long. Looked up from germline, CDR1 is SGHRS and CDR2 is YFSETQ.

The chain employs TRBV25-1 and TRBJ2-3; D gene ambiguous. Germline values: CDR1 MGHDK, CDR2 SYGVNS. This CDR3 has 14 amino acids. The ends were cut back, 3 bases at V and 1 base at J, with 8 bases in the middle. CDR3 coding DNA: TGTGCCAGCAGTGATTTGCAGGGCACAGATACGCAGTATTTT. Translation gives CASSDLQGTDTQYF.

V gene TRBV27 combines with J gene TRBJ2-7, with D possibly being TRBD1 or TRBD2 (5 bases each). Germline lookup yields CDR1 MNHEY and CDR2 SMNVEV (reference sequence). The V gene lost 8 bases and the J gene lost 10 bases, with 15 bases spanning the gap. The CDR3 covers 11 residues. The CDR3 bases are TGTGCCAGCGGGACCCGGGACCATCAGTACTTC. It translates to CASGTRDHQYF.

V usage is TRBV2 and J usage is TRBJ1-1, with a possible D match to TRBD1 (5 bases). With 6 bases removed from V and 4 bases from J, the gap between germline ends came to 18 bases. CDR1 SNHLY and CDR2 FYNNEI come from the germline V gene. The CDR3 totals 15 residues. CDR3 coding DNA: TGTGCCAGCAGCCGGGACGGCCCCAGCGTCACTGAAGCTTTCTTT. It codes for CASSRDGPSVTEAFF. Based on the CDR3 plus reference TRBV2 and TRBJ1-1, the full variable domain is EPEVTQTPSHQVTQMGQEVILRCVPISNHLYFYWYRQILGQKVEFLVSFYNNEISEKSEIFDDQFSVERPDGSNFTLKIRSTKLEDSAMYFCASSRDGPSVTEAFFGQGTRLTVV.